The present entry profiles one TCR beta chain with its context. The data belong to a study of blood T cell repertoires in COVID-19. Study overall: The United States, Italy and Spain provided the acute and convalescent COVID-19 samples. In each case, the material was cDNA or gDNA derived from T cells, B-cell-depleted T cells, or PBMCs.

Profiled with immunoSEQ multiplex PCR; TCRdb holds only in-frame clones, not every one. The data hold 140,000 to 150,000 clones, with 80% to 90% observed a single time. The CDR3 has 14 amino acids. Germline CDR1 ENHRY, CDR2 SYGVKD. Trimming stripped 4 bases from V and 8 bases from J, with 17 bases between. The receptor comes from a human donor with acute or convalescent COVID-19. The donor label of this sample is uncertain. The sample was peripheral blood. V usage is TRBV10-3 and J usage is TRBJ1-2, with a tentative D call TRBD1 (5 bases). In DNA, the CDR3 is TGTGCCATCAGTGGCCAGGGTGTCCCAGGGGGCTACACCTTC. Translated: CAISGQGVPGGYTF.